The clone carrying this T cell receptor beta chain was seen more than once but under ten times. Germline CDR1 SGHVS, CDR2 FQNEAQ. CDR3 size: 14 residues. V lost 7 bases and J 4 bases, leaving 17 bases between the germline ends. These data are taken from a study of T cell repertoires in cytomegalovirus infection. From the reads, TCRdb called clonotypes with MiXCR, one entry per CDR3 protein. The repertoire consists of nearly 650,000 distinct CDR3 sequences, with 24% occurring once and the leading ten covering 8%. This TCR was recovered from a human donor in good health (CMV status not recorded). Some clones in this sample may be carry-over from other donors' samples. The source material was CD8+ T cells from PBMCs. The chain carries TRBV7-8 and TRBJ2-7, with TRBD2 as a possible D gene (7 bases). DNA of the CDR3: TGTGCCAGCACCGAGGGGGGGGGAACTTACGAGCAGTACGTC. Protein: CASTEGGGTYEQYV.